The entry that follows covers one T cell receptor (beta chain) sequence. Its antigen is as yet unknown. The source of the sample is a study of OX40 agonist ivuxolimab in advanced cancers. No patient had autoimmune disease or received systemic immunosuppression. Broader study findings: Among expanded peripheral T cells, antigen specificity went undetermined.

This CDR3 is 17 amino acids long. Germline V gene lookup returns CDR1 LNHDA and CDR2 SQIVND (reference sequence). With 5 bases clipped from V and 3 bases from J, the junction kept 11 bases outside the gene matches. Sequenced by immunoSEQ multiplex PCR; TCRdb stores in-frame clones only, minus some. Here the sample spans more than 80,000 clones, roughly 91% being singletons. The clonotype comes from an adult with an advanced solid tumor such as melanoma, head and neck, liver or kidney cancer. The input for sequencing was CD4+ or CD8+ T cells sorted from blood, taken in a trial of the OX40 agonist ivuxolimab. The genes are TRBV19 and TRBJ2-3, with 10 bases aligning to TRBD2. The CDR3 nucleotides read TGTGCCAGTAGTCCTTATACTAGCGGGGCCTTTACAGATACGCAGTATTTT. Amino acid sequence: CASSPYTSGAFTDTQYF. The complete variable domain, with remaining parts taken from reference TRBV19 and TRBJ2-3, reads DGGITQSPKYLFRKEGQNVTLSCEQNLNHDAMYWYRQDPGQGLRLIYYSQIVNDFQKGDIAEGYSVSREKKESFPLTVTSAQKNPTAFYLCASSPYTSGAFTDTQYFGPGTRLTVL.